The clone carrying this TCR beta chain was observed a few times. What it binds is not known. It was with a sample-barcoded 5' primer and a J-beta primer mix that a second PCR of roughly 7 to 12 cycles was run. Using its own MiXCR run on the 5' RACE reads, TCRdb lists one record per CDR3 protein. There are 1.5 million to 2 million distinct CDR3 sequences in the sample; just under 50% occur only once, and 2.1% lies in the top ten. Germline V CDR1 and CDR2: SGHDN, FVKESK. The CDR3 consists of 16 residues. Germline trimming cut 4 bases from V and 2 bases from J; bases unmatched to any gene: 10. The sample originates from a study of blood T cells in healthy people across ages. Study outcomes and limitations: For the donors, CMV status was unknown and possibly confounded expanded clonotype changes.

Collection of 9.5 to 10 milliliters of peripheral blood was performed for each donor. The extraction recovered at least 6 micrograms of total RNA per sample. The source is a middle-aged woman in good health. The chain employs TRBV14 and TRBJ2-7; 8 nucleotides match TRBD1. Sequencing was performed on blood. The CDR3 DNA sequence: TGTGCCAGCAGCCGACCTCGAGGACAGGGAACCTACGAGCAGTACTTC. Translating it yields CASSRPRGQGTYEQYF.